This T cell receptor beta chain stems from a study of cytomegalovirus exposure and HLA in healthy donors. Looking at the study overall: Of the donors genotyped, approximately 400 in all, 75% to 85% fell in the Caucasian-associated ancestry cluster. Study conclusions and caveats: Investigators reported fewer than 200 TCR beta chains as tied to cytomegalovirus.

Whereas donors were nominally healthy upon sampling, unrecorded immune exposures were probable. PCR amplification relied on 60 Vbeta primers (plus 13 Jbeta primers). Generated by immunoSEQ multiplex PCR, the TCRdb table keeps only in-frame clones and is missing some. The profile covers about 130,000 clones, with about 80% appearing a single time and under 1.5% taken by the ten largest. Trimming cost V 4 bases and J 5 bases, with 15 bases left between them. CDR3 length: 15 residues. Germline CDR1 and CDR2: MNHNS and SASEGT. Details on this clone: Its antigen is not known.

The sequencing input was PBMCs. The chain couples TRBV6-1 to TRBJ1-5; D gene uncertain. This sequence was found in a man in his fifties or sixties in good health and CMV-seronegative. The CDR3 sequence is CASSVDFTSYQPQHF. The CDR3 nucleotides are TGTGCCAGCAGTGTTGACTTCACGTCCTATCAGCCCCAGCATTTT.